Listed below are T cell receptor beta chains from one sample, sequenced in a study of T-cell memory formation after mild COVID-19. One entry per CDR3 protein results from TCRdb running MiXCR on the 5' RACE reads. The table shows more than 400,000 distinct CDR3 sequences, with 15% to 20% occurring only once. Material: PBMCs or a T cell subset sorted from them (not recorded which). These receptors all stem from an adult woman who had mild COVID-19 (a few samples of this study predate the infection). Cell type and time point are not known. Both conserved end residues are part of each CDR3. The order of the fields is clone size, J gene, V gene, D gene, CDR3 DNA, CDR3 protein. A D gene is named only where the DNA matches it firmly. Size is omitted from some rows. Given values are once, few, many or a class for expanded clones.

>few|TRBJ2-3|TRBV4-2|.
TGTGCCAGCAGCCAAAGGGACGCAGATACGCAGTATTTT
CASSQRDADTQYF
>.|TRBJ2-7|TRBV30|.
TGTGCCTGGAGACAGGTGAGCTCCTACGAGCAGTACTTC
CAWRQVSSYEQYF
>.|TRBJ2-1|TRBV7-6|TRBD1
TGTGCCAGCAGCCCTCTCCCGACAGGGGGAGGCTACAATGAGCAGTTCTTC
CASSPLPTGGGYNEQFF
>many|TRBJ2-3|TRBV18|TRBD1
TGTGCCAGCTCACCATTTGGACAGGAAAGCACAGATACGCAGTATTTT
CASSPFGQESTDTQYF
>.|TRBJ1-2|TRBV12-3/TRBV12-4|.
TGTGCCAGCAGTCCTAACGGGGCCTCGGGCTATGGCTACACCTTC
CASSPNGASGYGYTF
>.|TRBJ1-2|TRBV5-1|TRBD1
TGCGCCAGCAGCTTGGCAAGGTTCGGACAGGGGGCGCGTGGCTACACCTTC
CASSLARFGQGARGYTF
>.|TRBJ2-1|TRBV6-5|TRBD2
TGTGCCAGCAGTTACTCGCCCAATCTAGCGGGAGACGTCGATGAGCAGTTCTTC
CASSYSPNLAGDVDEQFF
>once|TRBJ2-5|TRBV2|TRBD1
TGTGCCAGACAGGGGTTAGAGACCCAGTACTTC
CARQGLETQYF
>few|TRBJ2-7|TRBV7-9|.
TGTGCCAGCAGCTCCCTCGGGACTGGGGCCTACGAGCAGTACTTC
CASSSLGTGAYEQYF
>few|TRBJ2-1|TRBV9|TRBD2
TGTGCCAGCAGCGCATCTAGCGGGGGGGACGATGAGCAGTTCTTC
CASSASSGGDDEQFF
>many|TRBJ2-3|TRBV12-3/TRBV12-4|TRBD1
TGTGCCAGCAGTTTAGTTGGGGACAGGCGCACAGATACGCAGTATTTT
CASSLVGDRRTDTQYF
>.|TRBJ1-2|TRBV7-2|TRBD1
TGTGCCAGCAGCTTAGTGATACAGGGGCGCGATGGCTACACCTTC
CASSLVIQGRDGYTF
>.|TRBJ2-1|TRBV6-2/TRBV6-3|TRBD2
TGTGCCAGCAGCCACCCCCGGGGGGGCTACAATGAGCAGTTCTTC
CASSHPRGGYNEQFF
>few|TRBJ1-1|TRBV29-1|TRBD1
TGCAGCGTGTTGCGACAGGGGAACACTGAAGCTTTCTTT
CSVLRQGNTEAFF
>few|TRBJ1-2|TRBV12-3/TRBV12-4|.
TGTGCCAGCACCGGCAGGGCAGATGGCTACACCTTC
CASTGRADGYTF
>few|TRBJ2-3|TRBV12-3/TRBV12-4|.
TGTGCCAGCAGTTCCCGTGTCAGAGCAGATTGGTCGAACACAGATACGCAGTATTTT
CASSSRVRADWSNTDTQYF
>.|TRBJ2-3|TRBV19|TRBD2
TGTGCCAGTAGTAATTCGGGAGGGATGGATACGCAGTATTTT
CASSNSGGMDTQYF
>.|TRBJ1-2|TRBV12-3/TRBV12-4|.
TGTGCCAGCACCTTTGCCAGGGTCAACTATGGCTACACCTTC
CASTFARVNYGYTF
>.|TRBJ2-7|TRBV29-1|.
TGCAGCGTTTCGGATTACGAGCAGTACTTC
CSVSDYEQYF
>.|TRBJ1-1|TRBV27|TRBD1
TGTGCCAGCAGTTTATGGACAGGGGGCGGGGGCACTGAAGCTTTCTTT
CASSLWTGGGGTEAFF
>.|TRBJ2-1|TRBV19|.
TGTGCCAGTAGTGGGACCTTGCCCGATGAGCAGTTCTTC
CASSGTLPDEQFF
>.|TRBJ2-7|TRBV10-3|TRBD2
TGTGCCATCAGGTCTAGCGGGAGGCACGAGCAGTACTTC
CAIRSSGRHEQYF
>few|TRBJ2-7|TRBV12-3/TRBV12-4|TRBD1
TGTGCCAGCAGACCTGAGAGACAGGGCTACGAGCAGTACTTC
CASRPERQGYEQYF
>few|TRBJ1-4|TRBV14|.
TGTGCCAGCAGCCAAGGAGAGACTAATAATGAAAAACTGTTTTTT
CASSQGETNNEKLFF
>.|TRBJ2-3|TRBV19|TRBD2
TGTGCCACCCAAACGACTAGCTGGGAGGGAGATACGCAGTATTTT
CATQTTSWEGDTQYF
>.|TRBJ1-5|TRBV6-1|TRBD1
TGTGCCAGCAGGGACAGACAGGGGGCGAATCAGCCCCAGCATTTT
CASRDRQGANQPQHF